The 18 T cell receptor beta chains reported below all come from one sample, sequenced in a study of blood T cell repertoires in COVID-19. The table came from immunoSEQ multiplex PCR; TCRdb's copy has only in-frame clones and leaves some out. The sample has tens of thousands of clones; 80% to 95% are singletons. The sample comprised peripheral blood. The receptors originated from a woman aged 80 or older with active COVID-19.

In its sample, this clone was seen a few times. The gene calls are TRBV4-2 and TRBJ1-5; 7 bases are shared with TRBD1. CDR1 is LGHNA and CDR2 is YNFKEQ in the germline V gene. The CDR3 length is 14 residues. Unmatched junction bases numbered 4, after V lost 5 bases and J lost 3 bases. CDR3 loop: CASSSGQSNQPQHF. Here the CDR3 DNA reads TGTGCCAGCAGCTCGGGACAGTCCAATCAGCCCCAGCATTTT.

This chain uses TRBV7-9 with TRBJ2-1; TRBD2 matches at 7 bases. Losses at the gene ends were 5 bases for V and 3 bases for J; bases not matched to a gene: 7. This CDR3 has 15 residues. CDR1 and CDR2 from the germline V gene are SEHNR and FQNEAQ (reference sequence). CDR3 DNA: TGTGCCAGCAGCATTGGCGGGAGCGTCTACAATGAGCAGTTCTTC. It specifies CASSIGGSVYNEQFF.

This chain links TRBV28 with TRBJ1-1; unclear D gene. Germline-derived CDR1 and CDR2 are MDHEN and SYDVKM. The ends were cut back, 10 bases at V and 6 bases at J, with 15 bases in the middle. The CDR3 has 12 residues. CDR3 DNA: TGTGCCACCTCGCGCAGTAGCCCTGAAGCTTTCTTT. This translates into CATSRSSPEAFF.

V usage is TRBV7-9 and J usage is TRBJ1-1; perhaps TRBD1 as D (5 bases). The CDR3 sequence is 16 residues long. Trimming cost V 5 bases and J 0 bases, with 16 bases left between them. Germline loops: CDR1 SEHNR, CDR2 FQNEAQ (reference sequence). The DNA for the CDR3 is TGTGCCAGCAGCCCCCGGCGGGGCGGCTTGAACACTGAAGCTTTCTTT. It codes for CASSPRRGGLNTEAFF.

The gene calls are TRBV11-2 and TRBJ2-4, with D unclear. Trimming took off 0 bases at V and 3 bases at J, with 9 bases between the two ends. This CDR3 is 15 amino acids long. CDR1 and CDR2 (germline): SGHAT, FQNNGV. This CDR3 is CASSLDYLGKNIQYF. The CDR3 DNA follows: TGTGCCAGCAGCTTAGACTACCTTGGCAAAAACATTCAGTACTTC.

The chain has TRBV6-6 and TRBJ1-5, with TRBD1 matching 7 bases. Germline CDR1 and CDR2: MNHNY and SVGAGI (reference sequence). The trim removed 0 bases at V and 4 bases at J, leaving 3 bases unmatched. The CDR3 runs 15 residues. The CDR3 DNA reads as TGTGCCAGCAGTTACTCCGGGACAGCGAATCAGCCCCAGCATTTT. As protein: CASSYSGTANQPQHF.

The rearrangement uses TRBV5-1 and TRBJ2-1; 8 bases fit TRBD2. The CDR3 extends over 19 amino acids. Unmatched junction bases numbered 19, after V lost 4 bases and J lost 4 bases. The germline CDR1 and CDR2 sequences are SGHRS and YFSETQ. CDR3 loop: CASSPWTAWSGRDYNEQFF. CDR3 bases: TGCGCCAGCAGCCCGTGGACGGCGTGGAGCGGGAGAGATTACAATGAGCAGTTCTTC.

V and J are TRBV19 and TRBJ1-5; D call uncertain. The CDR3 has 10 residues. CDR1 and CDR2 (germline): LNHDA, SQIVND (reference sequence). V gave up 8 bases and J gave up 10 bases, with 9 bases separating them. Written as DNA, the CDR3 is TGTGCCAGTGGCCCCCGACCCCAGCATTTT. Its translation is CASGPRPQHF.

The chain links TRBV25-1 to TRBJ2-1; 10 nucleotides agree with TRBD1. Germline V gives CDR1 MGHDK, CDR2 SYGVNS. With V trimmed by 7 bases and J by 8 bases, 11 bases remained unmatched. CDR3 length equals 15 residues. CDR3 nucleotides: TGTGCCAGCACCGCCGCGGGGACAGGGGACGATGAGCAGTTCTTC. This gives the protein CASTAAGTGDDEQFF.

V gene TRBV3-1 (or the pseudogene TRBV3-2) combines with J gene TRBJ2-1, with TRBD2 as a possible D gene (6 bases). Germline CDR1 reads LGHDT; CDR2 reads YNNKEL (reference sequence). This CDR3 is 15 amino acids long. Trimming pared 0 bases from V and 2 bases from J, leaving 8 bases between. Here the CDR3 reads CASSQDRGTYNEQFF. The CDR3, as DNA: TGTGCCAGCAGCCAAGATCGCGGGACCTACAATGAGCAGTTCTTC.

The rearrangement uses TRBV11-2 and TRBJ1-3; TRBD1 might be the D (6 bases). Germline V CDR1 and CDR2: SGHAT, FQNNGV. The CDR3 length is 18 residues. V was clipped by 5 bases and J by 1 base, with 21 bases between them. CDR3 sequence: CASSRTPGAPRSGNTIYF. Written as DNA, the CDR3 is TGTGCCAGCAGCCGGACCCCAGGGGCCCCGAGGTCTGGAAACACCATATATTTT.

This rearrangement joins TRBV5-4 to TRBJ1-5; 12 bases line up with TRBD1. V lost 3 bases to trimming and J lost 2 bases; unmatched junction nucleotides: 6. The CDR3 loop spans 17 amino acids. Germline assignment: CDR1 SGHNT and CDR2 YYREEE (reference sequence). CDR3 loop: CASSYGDRGRGNQPQHF. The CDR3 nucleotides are TGTGCCAGCAGCTATGGGGACAGGGGGCGAGGCAATCAGCCCCAGCATTTT.

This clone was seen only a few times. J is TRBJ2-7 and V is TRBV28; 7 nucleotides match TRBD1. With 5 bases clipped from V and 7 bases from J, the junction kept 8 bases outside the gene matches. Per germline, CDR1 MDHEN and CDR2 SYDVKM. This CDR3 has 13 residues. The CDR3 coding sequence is TGTGCCAGCAGTCCAGGGGGTCTGGAAGAGCAGTACGTC. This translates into CASSPGGLEEQYV.

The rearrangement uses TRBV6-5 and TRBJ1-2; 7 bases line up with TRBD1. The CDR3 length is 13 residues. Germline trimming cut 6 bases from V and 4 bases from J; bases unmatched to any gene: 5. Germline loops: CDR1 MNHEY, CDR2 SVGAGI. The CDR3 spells CASRPGQIYGYTF. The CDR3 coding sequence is TGTGCCAGCAGGCCGGGACAGATCTATGGCTACACCTTC.

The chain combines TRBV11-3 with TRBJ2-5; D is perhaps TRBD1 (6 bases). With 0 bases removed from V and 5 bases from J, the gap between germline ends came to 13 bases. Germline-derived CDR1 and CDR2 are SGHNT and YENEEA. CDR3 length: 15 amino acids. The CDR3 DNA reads TGTGCCAGCAGCTTAGAGGGGGCAGGGGAGGAGACCCAGTACTTC. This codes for CASSLEGAGEETQYF.

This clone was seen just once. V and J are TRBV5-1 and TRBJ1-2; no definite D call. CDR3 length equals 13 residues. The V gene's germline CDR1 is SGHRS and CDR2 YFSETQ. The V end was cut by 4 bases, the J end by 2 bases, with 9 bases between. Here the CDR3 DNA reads TGCGCCAGCAGCCTAGGGAGGAACTATGGCTACACCTTC. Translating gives CASSLGRNYGYTF.

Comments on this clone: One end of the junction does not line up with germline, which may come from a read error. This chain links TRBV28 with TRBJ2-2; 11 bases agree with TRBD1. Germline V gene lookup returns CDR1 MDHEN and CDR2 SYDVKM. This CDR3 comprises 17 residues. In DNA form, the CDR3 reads TGTGCCAGCAATTTACCACCGGGACAGGGGGGGGCCGGGGAGCTGTTTTTT. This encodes CASNLPPGQGGAGELFF. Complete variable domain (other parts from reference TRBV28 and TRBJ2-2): DVKVTQSSRYLVKRTGEKVFLECVQDMDHENMFWYRQDPGLGLRLIYFSYDVKMKEKGDIPEGYSVSREKKERFSLILESASTNQTSMYLCASNLPPGQGGAGELFFGEGSRLTVL.

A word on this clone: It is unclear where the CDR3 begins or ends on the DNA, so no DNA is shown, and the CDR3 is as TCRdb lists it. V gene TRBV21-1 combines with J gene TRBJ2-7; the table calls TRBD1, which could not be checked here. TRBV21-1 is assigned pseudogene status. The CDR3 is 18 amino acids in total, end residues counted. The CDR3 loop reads CASSKVGTGAPSSYEQYV.